This T cell receptor (beta chain) was recorded in a study of OX40 agonist ivuxolimab in advanced cancers. Sequenced by immunoSEQ multiplex PCR; TCRdb stores in-frame clones only, minus some. The sample lists around 70,000 clones, around 90% occurring once. V was trimmed by 0 bases and J by 3 bases, leaving 13 bases between them. The CDR3 consists of 15 residues. Germline V gene lookup returns CDR1 SGHKS and CDR2 YYEKEE (reference sequence). The V and J genes are TRBV5-5 and TRBJ2-7; D is unclear. The source material was CD4+ or CD8+ T cells sorted from blood, sampled in a trial of the OX40 agonist ivuxolimab. The TCR sequence derives from an adult with an advanced solid tumor such as melanoma, head and neck, liver or kidney cancer. CDR3 sequence (DNA): TGTGCCAGCAGCTTGGATACGTGGGCTTACTACGAGCAGTACTTC. Translation gives CASSLDTWAYYEQYF.